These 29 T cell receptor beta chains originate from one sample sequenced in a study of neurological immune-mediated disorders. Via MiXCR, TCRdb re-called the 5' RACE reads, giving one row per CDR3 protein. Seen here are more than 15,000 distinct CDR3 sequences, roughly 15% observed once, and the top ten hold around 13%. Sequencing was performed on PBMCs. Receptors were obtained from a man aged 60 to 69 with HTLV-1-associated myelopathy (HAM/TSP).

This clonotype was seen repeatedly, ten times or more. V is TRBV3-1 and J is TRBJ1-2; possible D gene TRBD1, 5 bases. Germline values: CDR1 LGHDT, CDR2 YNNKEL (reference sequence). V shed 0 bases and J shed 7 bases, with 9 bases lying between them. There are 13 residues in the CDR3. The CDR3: CASSQDKGFGYTF. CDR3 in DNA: TGTGCCAGCAGCCAAGATAAGGGGTTTGGCTACACCTTC. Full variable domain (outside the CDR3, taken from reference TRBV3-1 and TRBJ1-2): DTAVSQTPKYLVTQMGNDKSIKCEQNLGHDTMYWYKQDSKKFLKIMFSYNNKELIINETVPNRFSPKSPDKAHLNLHINSLELGDSAVYFCASSQDKGFGYTFGSGTRLTVV.

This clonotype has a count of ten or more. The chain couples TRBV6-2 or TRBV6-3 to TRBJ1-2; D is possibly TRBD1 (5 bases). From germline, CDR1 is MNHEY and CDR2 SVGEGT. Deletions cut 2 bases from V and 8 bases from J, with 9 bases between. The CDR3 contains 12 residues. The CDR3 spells CASSYEGRGYTF. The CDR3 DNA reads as TGTGCCAGCAGTTACGAGGGGCGAGGCTACACCTTC.

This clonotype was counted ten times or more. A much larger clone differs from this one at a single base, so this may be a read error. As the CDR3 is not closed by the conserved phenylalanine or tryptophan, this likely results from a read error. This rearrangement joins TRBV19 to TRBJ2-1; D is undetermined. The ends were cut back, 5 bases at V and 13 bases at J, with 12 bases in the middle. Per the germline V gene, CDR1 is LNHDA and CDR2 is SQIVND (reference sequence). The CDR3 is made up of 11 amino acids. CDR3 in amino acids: CASSPGMAQFL. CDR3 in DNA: TGTGCCAGTAGTCCGGGTATGGCCCAGTTCCTC.

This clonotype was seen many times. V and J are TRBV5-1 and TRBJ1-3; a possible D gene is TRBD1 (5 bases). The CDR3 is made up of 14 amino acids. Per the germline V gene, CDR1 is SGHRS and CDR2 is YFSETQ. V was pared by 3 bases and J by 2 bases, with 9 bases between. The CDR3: CASSSAGTGNTIYF. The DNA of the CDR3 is TGCGCCAGCAGCTCGGCAGGGACTGGAAACACCATATATTTT. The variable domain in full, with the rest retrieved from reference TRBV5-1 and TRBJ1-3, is KAGVTQTPRYLIKTRGQQVTLSCSPISGHRSVSWYQQTPGQGLQFLFEYFSETQRNKGNFPGRFSGRQFSNSRSEMNVSTLELGDSALYLCASSSAGTGNTIYFGEGSWLTVV.

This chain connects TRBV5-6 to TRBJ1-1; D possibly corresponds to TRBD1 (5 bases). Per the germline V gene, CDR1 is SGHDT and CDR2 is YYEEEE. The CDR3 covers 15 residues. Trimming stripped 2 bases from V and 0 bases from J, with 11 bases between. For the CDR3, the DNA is TGTGCCAGCAGCTTTCTGGACAAGATGAACACTGAAGCTTTCTTT. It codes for CASSFLDKMNTEAFF.

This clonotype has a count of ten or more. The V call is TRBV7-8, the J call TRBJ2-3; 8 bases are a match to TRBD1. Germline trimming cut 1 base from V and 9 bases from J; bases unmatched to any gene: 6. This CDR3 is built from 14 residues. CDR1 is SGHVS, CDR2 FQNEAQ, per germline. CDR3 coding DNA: TGTGCCAGCAGCTTAGATGGACAGGGAGCGACGCAGTATTTT. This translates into CASSLDGQGATQYF.

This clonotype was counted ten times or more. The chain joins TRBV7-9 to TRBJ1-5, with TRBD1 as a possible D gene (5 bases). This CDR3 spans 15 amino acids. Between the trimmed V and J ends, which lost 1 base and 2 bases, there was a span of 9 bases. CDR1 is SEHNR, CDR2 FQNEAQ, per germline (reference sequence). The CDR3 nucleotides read TGTGCCAGCAGCTTAGAGGGGCTGGGCAATCAGCCCCAGCATTTT. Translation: CASSLEGLGNQPQHF.

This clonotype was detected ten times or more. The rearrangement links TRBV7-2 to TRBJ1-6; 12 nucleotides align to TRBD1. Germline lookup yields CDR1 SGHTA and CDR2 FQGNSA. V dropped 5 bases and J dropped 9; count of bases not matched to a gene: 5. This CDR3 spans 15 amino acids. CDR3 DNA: TGTGCCAGCAGCCCTGGGACAGGGGGCTTTTCACCCCTCCACTTT. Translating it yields CASSPGTGGFSPLHF. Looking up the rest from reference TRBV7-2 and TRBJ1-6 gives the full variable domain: GAGVSQSPSNKVTEKGKDVELRCDPISGHTALYWYRQSLGQGLEFLIYFQGNSAPDKSGLPSDRFSAERTGGSVSTLTIQRTQQEDSAVYLCASSPGTGGFSPLHFGNGTRLTVT.

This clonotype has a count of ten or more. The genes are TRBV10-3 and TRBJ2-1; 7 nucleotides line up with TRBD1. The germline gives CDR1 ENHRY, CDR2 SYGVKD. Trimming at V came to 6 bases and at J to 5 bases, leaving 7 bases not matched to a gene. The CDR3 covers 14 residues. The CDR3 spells CAISRQGSDNEQFF. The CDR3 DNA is TGTGCCATCAGCCGACAGGGTTCGGACAATGAGCAGTTCTTC.

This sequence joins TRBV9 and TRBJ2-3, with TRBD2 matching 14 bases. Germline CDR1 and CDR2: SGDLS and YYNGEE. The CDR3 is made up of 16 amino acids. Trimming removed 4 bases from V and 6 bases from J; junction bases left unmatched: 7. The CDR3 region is CASSPRLAGGQDTQYF. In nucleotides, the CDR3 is TGTGCCAGCAGCCCCCGACTAGCGGGGGGGCAGGATACGCAGTATTTT.

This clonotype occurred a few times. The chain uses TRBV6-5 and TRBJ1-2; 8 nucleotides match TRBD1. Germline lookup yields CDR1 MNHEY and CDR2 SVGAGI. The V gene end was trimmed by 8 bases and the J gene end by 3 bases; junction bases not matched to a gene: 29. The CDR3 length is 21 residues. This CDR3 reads CASFVWGLHGTGLDFYYGYTF. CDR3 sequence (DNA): TGTGCCAGCTTCGTCTGGGGGTTACACGGGACAGGCCTAGACTTTTACTATGGCTACACCTTC.

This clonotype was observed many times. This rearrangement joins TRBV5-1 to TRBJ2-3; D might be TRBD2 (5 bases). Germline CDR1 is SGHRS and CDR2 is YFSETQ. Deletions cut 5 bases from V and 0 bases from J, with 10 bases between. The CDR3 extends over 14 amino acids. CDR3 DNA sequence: TGCGCCAGCAGAGAGGGAACTAGCACAGATACGCAGTATTTT. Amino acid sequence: CASREGTSTDTQYF.

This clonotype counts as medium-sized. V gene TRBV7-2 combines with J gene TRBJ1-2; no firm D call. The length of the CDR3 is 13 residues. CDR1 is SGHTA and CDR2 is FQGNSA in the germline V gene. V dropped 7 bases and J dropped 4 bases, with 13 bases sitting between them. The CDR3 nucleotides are TGTGCCAGCATTTTTGGAAGTTCCTATGGCTACACCTTC. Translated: CASIFGSSYGYTF.

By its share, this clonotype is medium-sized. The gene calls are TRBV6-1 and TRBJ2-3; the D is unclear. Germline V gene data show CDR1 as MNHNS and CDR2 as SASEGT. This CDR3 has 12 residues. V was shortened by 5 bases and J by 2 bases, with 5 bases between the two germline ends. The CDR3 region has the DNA TGTGCCAGCAGTTGGTCCACAGATACGCAGTATTTT. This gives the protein CASSWSTDTQYF.

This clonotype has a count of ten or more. CDR3 protein: CASSAASGSEQYF. CDR3 sequence (DNA): TGTGCCAGCAGCGCGGCCTCAGGGAGCGAGCAGTACTTC. The chain has TRBV11-2 and TRBJ2-7; D tentatively reads TRBD1 or TRBD2 (5 bases each). The germline V and J ends were trimmed by 5 bases and 6 bases, with 14 bases remaining between them. Per the germline V gene, CDR1 is SGHAT and CDR2 is FQNNGV. The CDR3 consists of 13 residues.

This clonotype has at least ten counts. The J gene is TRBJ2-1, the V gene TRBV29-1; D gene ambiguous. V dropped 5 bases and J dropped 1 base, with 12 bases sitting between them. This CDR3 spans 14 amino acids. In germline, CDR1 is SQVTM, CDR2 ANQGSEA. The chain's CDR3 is CSVLSGPSYNEQFF. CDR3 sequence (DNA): TGCAGCGTTCTCTCAGGCCCATCCTACAATGAGCAGTTCTTC.

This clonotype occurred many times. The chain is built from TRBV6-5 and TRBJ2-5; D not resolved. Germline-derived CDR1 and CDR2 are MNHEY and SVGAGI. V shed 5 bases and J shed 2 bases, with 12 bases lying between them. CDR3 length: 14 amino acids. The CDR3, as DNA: TGTGCCAGCAGTCGTGAGATGTTACAAGAGACCCAGTACTTC. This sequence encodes CASSREMLQETQYF.

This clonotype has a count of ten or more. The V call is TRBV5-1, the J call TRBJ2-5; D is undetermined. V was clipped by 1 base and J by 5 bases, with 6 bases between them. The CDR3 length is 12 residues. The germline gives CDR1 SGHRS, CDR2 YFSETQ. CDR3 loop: CASSLKRETQYF. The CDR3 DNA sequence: TGCGCCAGCAGCTTGAAGAGGGAGACCCAGTACTTC.

As DNA, the CDR3 is TGCGCCAGCAGCCTGACAGGGAGGGTAGGTGGCTACACCTTC. Amino acids: CASSLTGRVGGYTF. The J gene is TRBJ1-2, the V gene TRBV5-1; 7 bases line up with TRBD1. The CDR3 spans 14 residues. V gave up 4 bases and J gave up 7 bases; unmatched junction bases: 10. Germline CDR1 SGHRS, CDR2 YFSETQ.

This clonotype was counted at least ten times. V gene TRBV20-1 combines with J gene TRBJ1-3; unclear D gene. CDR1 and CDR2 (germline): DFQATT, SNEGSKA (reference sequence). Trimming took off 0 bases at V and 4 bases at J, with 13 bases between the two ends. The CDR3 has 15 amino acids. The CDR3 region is CSARDPPLGGNTIYF. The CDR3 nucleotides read TGCAGTGCTAGAGACCCCCCCTTGGGGGGAAACACCATATATTTT.

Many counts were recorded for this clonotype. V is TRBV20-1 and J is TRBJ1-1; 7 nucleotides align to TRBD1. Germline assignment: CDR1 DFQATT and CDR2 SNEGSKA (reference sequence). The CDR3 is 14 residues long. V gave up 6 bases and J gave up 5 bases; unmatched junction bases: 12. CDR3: CSAPPGQPKTEAFF. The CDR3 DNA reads TGCAGTGCGCCGCCGGGACAGCCTAAAACTGAAGCTTTCTTT.

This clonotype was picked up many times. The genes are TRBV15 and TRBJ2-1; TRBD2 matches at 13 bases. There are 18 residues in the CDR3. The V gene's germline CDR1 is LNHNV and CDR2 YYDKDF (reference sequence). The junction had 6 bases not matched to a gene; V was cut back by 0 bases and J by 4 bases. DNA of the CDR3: TGTGCCACCAGCAGAGATTTGCGGACTAGCGGGAGTTACAATGAGCAGTTCTTC. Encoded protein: CATSRDLRTSGSYNEQFF.

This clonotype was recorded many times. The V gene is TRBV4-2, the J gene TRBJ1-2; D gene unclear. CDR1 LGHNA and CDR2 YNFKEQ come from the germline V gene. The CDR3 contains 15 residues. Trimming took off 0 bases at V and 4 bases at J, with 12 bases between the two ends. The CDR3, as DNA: TGTGCCAGCAGCCAAGATTGGTCACCCTCCTATGGCTACACCTTC. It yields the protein CASSQDWSPSYGYTF.

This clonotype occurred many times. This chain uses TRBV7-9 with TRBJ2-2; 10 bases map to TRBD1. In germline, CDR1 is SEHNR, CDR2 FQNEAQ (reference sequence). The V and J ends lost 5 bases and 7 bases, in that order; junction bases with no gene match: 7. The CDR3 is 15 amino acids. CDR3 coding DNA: TGTGCCAGCAGCCCTGACAGGGGGCCGGTCGGGGAGCTGTTTTTT. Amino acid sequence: CASSPDRGPVGELFF.

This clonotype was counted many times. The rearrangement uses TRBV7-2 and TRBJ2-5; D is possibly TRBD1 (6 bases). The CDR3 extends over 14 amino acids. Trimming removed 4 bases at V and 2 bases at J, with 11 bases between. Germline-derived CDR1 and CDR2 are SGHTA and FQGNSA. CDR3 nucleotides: TGTGCCAGCAGCTGGAAGGACAGACAAGAGACCCAGTACTTC. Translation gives CASSWKDRQETQYF.

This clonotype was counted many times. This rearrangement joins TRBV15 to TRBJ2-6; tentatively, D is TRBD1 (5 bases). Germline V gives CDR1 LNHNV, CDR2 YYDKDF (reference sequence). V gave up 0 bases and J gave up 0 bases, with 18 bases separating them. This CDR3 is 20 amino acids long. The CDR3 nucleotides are TGTGCCACCAGCAGAGATCCGGCCAGGGCTACGGGCTCTGGGGCCAACGTCCTGACTTTC. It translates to CATSRDPARATGSGANVLTF.

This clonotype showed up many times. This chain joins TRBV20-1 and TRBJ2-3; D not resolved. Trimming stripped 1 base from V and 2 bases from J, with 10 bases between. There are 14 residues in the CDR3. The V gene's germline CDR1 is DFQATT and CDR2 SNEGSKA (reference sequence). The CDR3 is CSARVEKITDTQYF. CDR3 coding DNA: TGCAGTGCTAGAGTGGAGAAAATCACAGATACGCAGTATTTT.

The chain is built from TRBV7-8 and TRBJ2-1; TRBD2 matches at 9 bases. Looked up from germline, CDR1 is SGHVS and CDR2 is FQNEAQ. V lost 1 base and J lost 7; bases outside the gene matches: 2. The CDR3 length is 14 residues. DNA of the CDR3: TGTGCCAGCAGCTTAGGTAGCGGGGGTAATGAGCAGTTCTTC. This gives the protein CASSLGSGGNEQFF. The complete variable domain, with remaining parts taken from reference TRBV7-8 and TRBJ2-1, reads GAGVSQSPRYKVAKRGQDVALRCDPISGHVSLFWYQQALGQGPEFLTYFQNEAQLDKSGLPSDRFFAERPEGSVSTLKIQRTQQEDSAVYLCASSLGSGGNEQFFGPGTRLTVL.

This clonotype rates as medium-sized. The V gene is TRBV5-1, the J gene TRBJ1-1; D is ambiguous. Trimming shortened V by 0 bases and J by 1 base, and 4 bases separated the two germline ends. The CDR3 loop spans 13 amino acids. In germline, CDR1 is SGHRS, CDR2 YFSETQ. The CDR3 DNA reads TGCGCCAGCAGCTTGGCCTCGAACACTGAAGCTTTCTTT. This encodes CASSLASNTEAFF. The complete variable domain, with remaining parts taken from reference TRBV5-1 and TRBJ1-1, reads KAGVTQTPRYLIKTRGQQVTLSCSPISGHRSVSWYQQTPGQGLQFLFEYFSETQRNKGNFPGRFSGRQFSNSRSEMNVSTLELGDSALYLCASSLASNTEAFFGQGTRLTVV.